This T cell receptor beta chain was recovered during a study of long-term antiretroviral therapy in people with HIV. Background on the study: The 2015 recommendation for immediate ART came about a decade after the earliest samples. Findings and caveats of the study: Clones with expansion before ART led the repertoire at all time points. Blood was collected between the mid-2000s and the late 2010s, possibly under older ART regimens. HIV repertoires covered narrower CDR3 length ranges than controls did.

Germline values: CDR1 MNHNS, CDR2 SASEGT. J gave up 4 bases and V 11 bases, and 12 bases lay outside the gene matches. CDR3 length: 14 residues. Of note for this clone: What it binds is unknown.

An immunoSEQ assay, version v3.0, was performed at survey level. Here immunoSEQ multiplex PCR was the method, and the copy in TCRdb shows in-frame clones only, minus some. The repertoire includes some 47,000 clones, 90% to 95% of them detected once, and less than 3.5% sits in the top ten. The sequence came from a woman between 50 and 59 years old with HIV. The starting material was unsorted PBMCs, obtained 3.7 years after starting antiretroviral therapy. This sequence joins TRBV6-1 and TRBJ2-7, with 9 nucleotides matching TRBD1. In nucleotides, the CDR3 is TGTGCCTCCCAAGCGGGACAGGGCAGGTACGAGCAGTACTTC. Protein product: CASQAGQGRYEQYF.